This is a list of T cell receptor beta chains from one sample in a study of blood T cell repertoires in COVID-19. Sequenced by immunoSEQ multiplex PCR; TCRdb stores in-frame clones only, minus some. This repertoire shows roughly 380,000 clones, approximately 90% found once; its top ten account for about 1.6%. Material: peripheral blood. The receptors come from a woman aged 35 to 49 with COVID-19, enrolled during active disease. The CDR3 runs from the conserved cysteine through the conserved F or W. The D gene is left open where the match is weak. The size field is filled for only some rows; it gives once, few, many or a size class.

>TRBV28|NA|NA|TRBJ2-1
TGTGCCACCTCAACCTCCCGATTAGTGCAGTTCTTC
CATSTSRLVQFF
>TRBV7-2|once|TRBD1|TRBJ2-5
TGTGCCAGCAGCTCTTACAGGGGCGAGACCCAGTACTTC
CASSSYRGETQYF
>TRBV27|NA|TRBD2|TRBJ2-7
TGTGCCAGCAGTCACCTAGCGGTCGAGGACGAGCAGTACTTC
CASSHLAVEDEQYF
>TRBV5-5|NA|NA|TRBJ2-7
TGTGCCAGCAGCTTGAGCCCGACTTCCTACGAGCAGTACTTC
CASSLSPTSYEQYF
>TRBV6-2/TRBV6-3|NA|NA|TRBJ2-3
TGTGCCAGCAGTTACTCCCTCACAGATACGCAGTATTTT
CASSYSLTDTQYF
>TRBV27|NA|TRBD1|TRBJ1-1
TGTGCCAGCAGCCAGGGACAGGGATCTTGGGCTTTCTTT
CASSQGQGSWAFF
>TRBV9|few|TRBD1|TRBJ1-6
TGTGCCAGCCGAGGAGGACAGGGGAGGAGTTCACCCCTCCACTTT
CASRGGQGRSSPLHF
>TRBV28|NA|NA|TRBJ1-1
TGTGCCAGCGGGACTGCTTTACGAGGAACTGAAGCTTTCTTT
CASGTALRGTEAFF
>TRBV6-2/TRBV6-3|NA|NA|TRBJ1-1
TGTGCCAGCAGTTCTTACCCGACAGTACTCAACACTGAAGCTTTCTTT
CASSSYPTVLNTEAFF
>TRBV9|NA|NA|TRBJ1-3
TGTGCCAGCAGCGTAGAAGTGAACAGGGCGGGAAACACCATATATTTT
CASSVEVNRAGNTIYF
>TRBV27|NA|NA|TRBJ2-3
TGTGCCAGCAGCTTAAATAGCGGAACAGATACGCAGTATTTT
CASSLNSGTDTQYF
>TRBV28|NA|NA|TRBJ1-5
TGTGCCAGCAGCCGCCCGGCGTCGCGGGGTTATAGCAATCAGCCCCAGCATTTT
CASSRPASRGYSNQPQHF
>TRBV25-1|NA|NA|TRBJ2-1
TGTGCCAGCAGTGAAGGGCAGATCTACAATGAGCAGTTCTTC
CASSEGQIYNEQFF
>TRBV4-3|NA|TRBD1|TRBJ2-1
TGCGCCAGCAGCCAAGAGGGACAGTACTACAATGAGCAGTTCTTC
CASSQEGQYYNEQFF
>TRBV9|NA|NA|TRBJ1-1
TGTGCCAGCACCCCTACCCCGATGAACACTGAAGCTTTCTTT
CASTPTPMNTEAFF
>TRBV2|NA|NA|TRBJ1-6
TGTGCCACTAAACTCCGGGTCTCGGATTCACCCCTCCACTTT
CATKLRVSDSPLHF
>TRBV18|NA|NA|TRBJ2-1
TGTGCCAGCTCACCGGAAGCAGGATACAATGAGCAGTTCTTC
CASSPEAGYNEQFF
>TRBV27|NA|NA|TRBJ2-7
TGTGCCAGCAGTTTCCTCCTCGGGAGCTCCTACGAGCAGTACTTC
CASSFLLGSSYEQYF
>TRBV28|NA|NA|TRBJ2-4
TGTGCCAGCAGTTTTTGGCGGCCTGGGAACATTCAGTACTTC
CASSFWRPGNIQYF
>TRBV28|NA|NA|TRBJ2-7
TGTGCCACCGCGTCGGGGAACTCCTACGAGCAGTACTTC
CATASGNSYEQYF
>TRBV19|few|TRBD1|TRBJ1-5
TGTGCCAGTAGTCTCCGGGACAGGGGGCCTAGTCAGCCCCAGCATTTT
CASSLRDRGPSQPQHF
>TRBV2|NA|TRBD2|TRBJ2-1
TGTGCCAGCAGTACTAGCGGGGCCTACAATGAGCAGTTCTTC
CASSTSGAYNEQFF
>TRBV13|NA|NA|TRBJ1-1
TGTGCCAGCAGGTCCAGGGTTGCGAGCACTGAAGCTTTCTTT
CASRSRVASTEAFF
>TRBV6-2/TRBV6-3|NA|TRBD1|TRBJ2-7
TGTGCCAGCAGTTACGTACTCCTCGGGACAGCCGCCTACGAGCAGTACTTC
CASSYVLLGTAAYEQYF
>TRBV27|NA|TRBD1|TRBJ1-5
TGTGCCAGCGCCCCCCGCAACCGGGACAGGGATCTAAGCAATCAGCCCCAGCATTTT
CASAPRNRDRDLSNQPQHF
>TRBV30|NA|TRBD1|TRBJ2-6
TGTGCCTGCCCCGGGACAGTCTCCTCTGGGGCCAACGTCCTGACTTTC
CACPGTVSSGANVLTF
>TRBV3-1/TRBV3-2|NA|TRBD1|TRBJ1-6
TGTGCCAGCAGCCAAACCCGGACAGGGGGCCTAAATTCACCCCTCCACTTT
CASSQTRTGGLNSPLHF
>TRBV10-3|once|NA|TRBJ1-3
TGTGCCATCAGTGTGACAGCTGGAAACACCATATATTTT
CAISVTAGNTIYF
>TRBV11-2|NA|TRBD1|TRBJ1-5
TGTGCCAGCAGCTTAGCAGGGGGGAATCAGCCCCAGCATTTT
CASSLAGGNQPQHF
>TRBV28|NA|NA|TRBJ2-7
TGTGCCAGCAGTTTAGGGGGGTACGAGCAGTACTTC
CASSLGGYEQYF
>TRBV5-1|NA|TRBD1|TRBJ1-1
TGCGCCAGCAGCTTGGACAGGGGCACTGAAGCTTTCTTT
CASSLDRGTEAFF
>TRBV20-1|NA|NA|TRBJ1-1
TGCAGTGCTAGTCGGGGGGCTAGGGGAACTGAAGCTTTCTTT
CSASRGARGTEAFF
>TRBV28|NA|NA|TRBJ1-6
TGTGCCACCGTCGGGACAAGGGATTCACCCCTCCACTTT
CATVGTRDSPLHF
>TRBV2|few|NA|TRBJ1-5
TGTGCCAGCAGAGCCGGACAGCCGGTACGTAGCAATCAGCCCCAGCATTTT
CASRAGQPVRSNQPQHF
>TRBV2|NA|TRBD2|TRBJ2-5
TGTGCCAGCAGTTCGAGCGGGAGTTGGGAGACCCAGTACTTC
CASSSSGSWETQYF
>TRBV7-2|NA|NA|TRBJ2-1
TGTGCCAGCAGCCCGGGACTCCTATACAATGAGCAGTTCTTC
CASSPGLLYNEQFF
>TRBV19|NA|TRBD1|TRBJ2-3
TGTGCCAGTAGTCAGACAGGGGGGAGCACAGATACGCAGTATTTT
CASSQTGGSTDTQYF
>TRBV7-2|NA|TRBD1|TRBJ2-6
TGTGCCAGCAGTCCAGGGGGCTCTGGGGCCAACGTCCTGACTTTC
CASSPGGSGANVLTF
>TRBV3-1/TRBV3-2|NA|NA|TRBJ1-6
TGTGCCAGCAGCCAAGGCCCGGGACAACAGAATTCACCCCTCCACTTT
CASSQGPGQQNSPLHF
>TRBV3-1/TRBV3-2|NA|NA|TRBJ1-1
TGTGCCAGCAGCGTAAGCTGGAACACTGAAGCTTTCTTT
CASSVSWNTEAFF
>TRBV10-3|NA|NA|TRBJ2-7
TGTGCCATCAGTGGAGGAGGGCCGGGCTACGAGCAGTACTTC
CAISGGGPGYEQYF
>TRBV19|NA|TRBD1|TRBJ1-3
TGTGCCAGTAGTATGGTTACAGGACAGGGAGGAAACACCATATATTTT
CASSMVTGQGGNTIYF
>TRBV19|NA|TRBD1|TRBJ1-6
TGTGCCAGCGGGGACAGGAAAAATTCACCCCTCCACTTT
CASGDRKNSPLHF
>TRBV14|NA|NA|TRBJ1-6
TGTGCCAGCAGCCGACAGTTTTCACCCCTCCACTTT
CASSRQFSPLHF
>TRBV28|few|NA|TRBJ2-1
TGTGCCAGCAGTCCATTACGAACCTCGGGCAATGAGCAGTTCTTC
CASSPLRTSGNEQFF
>TRBV3-1/TRBV3-2|NA|NA|TRBJ1-3
TGTGCCAGCAGCAAGCCGGGACACGCTGGAAACACCATATATTTT
CASSKPGHAGNTIYF
>TRBV28|few|TRBD1|TRBJ1-4
TGTGCCAGCAGGTTTCAGTTGGTGACAGGGTTGGGGGAAAAACTGTTTTTT
CASRFQLVTGLGEKLFF
>TRBV27|NA|NA|TRBJ2-7
TGTGCCAGCAGTTTACTCCCCCCAGGGAACTACGAGCAGTACTTC
CASSLLPPGNYEQYF
>TRBV7-2|NA|TRBD1|TRBJ1-5
TGTGCCAGCAGCTTAGCCGGGACAGGGGAACGGCAGCCCCAGCATTTT
CASSLAGTGERQPQHF
>TRBV6-2/TRBV6-3|NA|NA|TRBJ1-4
TGTGCCAGCAGCCCGGACAGCTCGGATGAAAAACTGTTTTTT
CASSPDSSDEKLFF
>TRBV7-6|NA|NA|TRBJ2-1
TGTGCCAGCAGCTCCACTATGGGTTATGAGCAGTTCTTC
CASSSTMGYEQFF
>TRBV6-5|NA|NA|TRBJ2-1
TGTGCCAGCAGTTGGTCCGGGAATGAGCAGTTCTTC
CASSWSGNEQFF
>TRBV28|NA|NA|TRBJ1-1
TGTGCCAGCAGTTTTACATCGGGCACTGAAGCTTTCTTT
CASSFTSGTEAFF
>TRBV5-4|NA|NA|TRBJ1-2
TGTGCCAGCAGCCCCCAATCGGGGATCCCCTATGGCTACACCTTC
CASSPQSGIPYGYTF
>TRBV2|NA|TRBD2|TRBJ2-3
TGTGCCAGCGCCTCTAGCGGGAGGGCCTTCCGCACAGATACGCAGTATTTT
CASASSGRAFRTDTQYF
>TRBV29-1|NA|NA|TRBJ1-1
TGCAGCGTTGAAGGCCAGGGGATCGATGCTTTCTTT
CSVEGQGIDAFF
>TRBV5-4|once|NA|TRBJ1-2
TGTGCCAGCAGCGGGCAGTCGTCAAAGCTCTATGGCTACACCTTC
CASSGQSSKLYGYTF